This record concerns one T cell receptor beta chain sequence. Libraries were prepared by immunoSEQ multiplex PCR; TCRdb keeps only in-frame clonotypes and omits some of them. The sample yields about 92,000 clones, roughly 92% seen once. Trimming cost V 4 bases and J 1 base; bases outside gene matches: 7. The V gene's germline CDR1 is LNHDA and CDR2 SQIVND (reference sequence). This CDR3 has 15 amino acids. These data come from a study of T cell changes during pregnancy in multiple sclerosis. The sequence was obtained from a female donor with multiple sclerosis, enrolled in a pregnancy study. The sequencing here drew on peripheral blood, taken in the first trimester of pregnancy. The rearrangement links TRBV19 to TRBJ2-7; 7 bases map to TRBD1. The CDR3 spells CASSRIRDRSYEQYF. CDR3 bases: TGTGCCAGTAGTAGAATTCGGGACAGATCCTACGAGCAGTACTTC. Filled out from reference TRBV19 and TRBJ2-7, the complete variable domain reads DGGITQSPKYLFRKEGQNVTLSCEQNLNHDAMYWYRQDPGQGLRLIYYSQIVNDFQKGDIAEGYSVSREKKESFPLTVTSAQKNPTAFYLCASSRIRDRSYEQYFGPGTRLTVT.